This T cell receptor (beta chain) was captured by sequencing in a study of PD-L1 blockade in urothelial cancer (dated by TCRdb to the late 2010s). Background for the entire study: Therapy was started in about 2014 for all patients, and atezolizumab 1,200 mg was administered intravenously every 3 weeks. Pretreatment blood TCR-seq was available for fewer than 30 patients, at least one posttreatment blood collection was obtained for 25 or so patients, and tumor TCR-seq was available for 25 or so patients. Pretreatment tumor samples and matched peripheral blood, collected serially before and after atezolizumab treatment, underwent TCR sequencing. Durable clinical benefit was defined as progression-free survival longer than 6 months, and TCR features were also tested against progression-free and overall survival. About 10 patients reached durable clinical benefit, while around 19 patients did not. Blood samples yielded a median of around 150,000 T cells and more than 80,000 unique TCRs, with median clonality 0.080. About 90% of the roughly 29 patients were males with bladder-origin urothelial cancer, and about 65% of the 29 reported a prior smoking history. In the same patients, pretreatment tumors underwent whole exome sequencing and RNA sequencing in addition to TCR sequencing. Patients had an ECOG performance status of 0 or 1 and had received between 0 and 3 prior chemotherapy regimens. The study, an exploratory multi-omic analysis, examined somatic, immune and clinical correlates of response to PD-L1 blockade with atezolizumab in urothelial cancer. Blood samples were analyzed 3 weeks after the start of treatment (second dose) and 6 weeks after the start of treatment.

V drops 3 bases and J drops 6 bases, leaving 9 bases in between. Reading from cysteine to phenylalanine, the CDR3 counts 12 amino acids. The CDR3 DNA has 36 bases and is translated from base 1. For CDR1 and CDR2, the germline V gene lists SGHTA and FQGNSA. This clone was recorded once. Its target antigen remains unknown. Base qualities are not at hand, and no much larger clone is one base apart. Synthetic TCR analog templates were spiked into each PCR to estimate absolute template abundance from read counts. The immunoSEQ assay used bias-controlled V and J gene primers to amplify TCRbeta CDR3 regions from genomic DNA. Sequencing of rearranged TCRbeta segments was done at approximately 20X coverage. The study's own analysis went as follows. Sequencing errors were corrected by clustering and CDR3s were annotated against IMGT to assign V, D and J genes. Out-of-frame and stop-codon sequences were excluded, and only productive TCRbeta rearrangements were used in downstream analyses. To compute clonality, Shannon entropy was normalized by the log of the number of unique productive sequences and then subtracted from one. Clones differing between time points or between blood and tumor were identified by Fisher's exact test with Benjamini-Hochberg correction at adjusted p below 0.01. TCRdb stores this immuneACCESS table with in-frame sequences only. Part of the clones is absent; in the studies checked, under half of the shortfall reflects unresolved V genes, and no reason is known for the rest. V and J calls and clone size are as listed in that table; D and trimming were resolved from the DNA. For this sample the table gives approximately 100,000 clones, of which roughly nine tenths were detected only once. Together, the top ten hold almost 0.95% of the sample.

The cohort comprised fewer than 35 patients with locally advanced or metastatic urothelial carcinoma treated at Memorial Sloan Kettering on a trial protocol. Peripheral blood mononuclear cells were collected from each patient pretreatment and during treatment, giving between 1 and 8 total time points per patient. The Qiagen DNeasy Blood extraction kit was used to purify genomic DNA from total PBMCs and from tumor samples. PBMCs were collected pretreatment and during treatment, and were isolated and stored as previously described. Overall study results and their limits: At 3 weeks after the start of treatment, tumor-associated TCR clones in peripheral blood had expanded more in patients with durable benefit (n ≈ 24, p = 0.022). Improved progression-free and overall survival was associated with having pretreatment peripheral blood TCR clonality below the median. Small sample size (n of about 30) and many exploratory analyses mean the results are intended to be hypothesis-generating.

The specimen was PBMCs, collected around atezolizumab (anti-PD-L1) treatment. The chain is assembled from TRBV7-2 and TRBJ2-7, with no reliable assignment of the D segment. The sequence derives from a woman older than 75 with urothelial cancer. The nucleotide sequence is TGTGCCAGCAGCTTGAACTTCGGCGAGCAGTACTTC. Translated, it reads CASSLNFGEQYF.